Below are 32 T cell receptor beta chains sequenced from a single sample in a study of blood T cell repertoires in COVID-19. Sequenced by immunoSEQ multiplex PCR; TCRdb stores in-frame clones only, minus some. The data show about 270,000 clones, around four fifths seen once. The sequenced material came from peripheral blood. These receptors were taken from a woman between 50 and 59 years old who had recovered from COVID-19.

V and J are TRBV2 and TRBJ2-3; perhaps TRBD2 as D (7 bases). This CDR3 has 15 amino acids. Trimming took off 6 bases at V and 4 bases at J, with 17 bases between the two ends. The germline gives CDR1 SNHLY, CDR2 FYNNEI. CDR3 in amino acids: CASRSWGGAPDTQYF. The CDR3 region has the DNA TGTGCCAGCAGGTCCTGGGGGGGGGCCCCAGATACGCAGTATTTT.

The genes are TRBV7-2 and TRBJ2-1, with 10 bases fitting TRBD2. This CDR3 region has 16 residues. Germline V gene lookup returns CDR1 SGHTA and CDR2 FQGNSA. Losses at the gene ends were 0 bases for V and 6 bases for J; bases not matched to a gene: 5. DNA of the CDR3: TGTGCCAGCAGCTTAGCGGCTAGCGGGAGTTTCAATGAGCAGTTCTTC. Protein sequence: CASSLAASGSFNEQFF.

V gene TRBV7-3 combines with J gene TRBJ2-7; a possible D gene is TRBD1 (5 bases). CDR3 size: 15 residues. V lost 7 bases and J lost 0, with 16 bases in between. From germline, CDR1 is SGHTA and CDR2 FQGTGA. The CDR3 here is CASKKGRTNSYEQYF. In DNA form, the CDR3 reads TGTGCCAGCAAAAAGGGGCGAACGAACTCCTACGAGCAGTACTTC. The complete variable domain, with remaining parts taken from reference TRBV7-3 and TRBJ2-7, reads GAGVSQTPSNKVTEKGKYVELRCDPISGHTALYWYRQSLGQGPEFLIYFQGTGAADDSGLPNDRFFAVRPEGSVSTLKIQRTERGDSAVYLCASKKGRTNSYEQYFGPGTRLTVT.

This clone was detected a few times. The chain links TRBV15 to TRBJ2-1; the match to TRBD2 covers 10 bases. The CDR3 extends over 18 amino acids. The V gene end was trimmed by 0 bases and the J gene end by 9 bases; junction bases not matched to a gene: 14. The germline gives CDR1 LNHNV, CDR2 YYDKDF (reference sequence). The CDR3 region is CATSRESSLAGVGAEQFF. As DNA, the CDR3 is TGTGCCACCAGCAGAGAGTCGAGTCTAGCGGGAGTGGGGGCTGAGCAGTTCTTC.

This chain links TRBV5-4 with TRBJ1-1; maybe TRBD1 (6 bases). Trimming cost V 2 bases and J 5 bases, with 10 bases left between them. Germline CDR1 and CDR2: SGHNT and YYREEE (reference sequence). The CDR3 loop spans 13 amino acids. The CDR3 DNA reads as TGTGCCAGCAGCTTCAGGGGTGGTACTGAAGCTTTCTTT. Its translation: CASSFRGGTEAFF.

This rearrangement joins TRBV6-5 to TRBJ2-7, with 9 bases matching TRBD1. The CDR3 contains 15 residues. J gave up 2 bases and V 2 bases, and 4 bases lay outside the gene matches. In germline, CDR1 is MNHEY, CDR2 SVGAGI. CDR3 bases: TGTGCCAGCAGTTACGTGGGGGACAGGGCCTACGAGCAGTACTTC. Protein sequence: CASSYVGDRAYEQYF.

The chain uses TRBV18 and TRBJ1-1; 9 nucleotides align to TRBD1. CDR1 and CDR2 (germline): KGHSH, LQKENI. The CDR3 is made up of 15 amino acids. With 6 bases clipped from V and 5 bases from J, the junction kept 10 bases outside the gene matches. The CDR3 sequence is CASSQIMGQGTEAFF. The CDR3 DNA follows: TGTGCCAGCTCGCAGATTATGGGACAGGGAACTGAAGCTTTCTTT. Full variable domain (outside the CDR3, taken from reference TRBV18 and TRBJ1-1): NAGVMQNPRHLVRRRGQEARLRCSPMKGHSHVYWYRQLPEEGLKFMVYLQKENIIDESGMPKERFSAEFPKEGPSILRIQQVVRGDSAAYFCASSQIMGQGTEAFFGQGTRLTVV.

The chain uses TRBV10-3 and TRBJ1-1; 9 bases align to TRBD1. V trimming: 7 bases; J trimming: 1 base; junction bases outside the gene matches: 4. Germline values: CDR1 ENHRY, CDR2 SYGVKD. The length of the CDR3 is 14 residues. The CDR3 loop is CAINGQGKNTEAFF. DNA for the CDR3: TGTGCCATCAACGGACAGGGGAAGAACACTGAAGCTTTCTTT.

A word on this clone: The conserved final phenylalanine or tryptophan is absent from the CDR3, which likely points to a read error. The DNA is omitted, as the CDR3 cannot be located on it reliably, and the CDR3 follows TCRdb's listing. This rearrangement joins TRBV3-1 (or the pseudogene TRBV3-2) to TRBJ1-2; no DNA check was done on the table's D call, TRBD1. Germline CDR1 LGHDT, CDR2 YNNKEL (reference sequence). The CDR3 is 13 residues long, counting both termini. The chain's CDR3 is CASSQEVRGQIVL.

This clone has only a few counts. The V and J genes are TRBV27 and TRBJ1-4; D remains unclear. The CDR3 has 15 residues. Germline V gene data show CDR1 as MNHEY and CDR2 as SMNVEV (reference sequence). V was shortened by 6 bases and J by 0 bases, with 11 bases between the two germline ends. CDR3 in amino acids: CASRANDATNEKLFF. CDR3 DNA: TGTGCCAGCAGGGCAAACGATGCAACTAATGAAAAACTGTTTTTT. Combining the CDR3 with reference TRBV27 and TRBJ1-4 gives the whole variable domain EAQVTQNPRYLITVTGKKLTVTCSQNMNHEYMSWYRQDPGLGLRQIYYSMNVEVTDKGDVPEGYKVSRKEKRNFPLILESPSPNQTSLYFCASRANDATNEKLFFGSGTQLSVL.

V and J are TRBV3-1 (or the pseudogene TRBV3-2) and TRBJ2-7, with D tentatively TRBD2 (6 bases). This CDR3 spans 13 amino acids. Germline V gives CDR1 LGHDT, CDR2 YNNKEL (reference sequence). V was cut by 0 bases and J by 7 bases, with 10 bases left in between. The CDR3 protein is CASSQEEGSEQYF. The CDR3 bases are TGTGCCAGCAGCCAAGAGGAGGGGTCGGAGCAGTACTTC.

This chain uses TRBV18 with TRBJ2-1, with D maybe TRBD2 (5 bases). This CDR3 spans 16 amino acids. Germline values: CDR1 KGHSH, CDR2 LQKENI. V gave up 3 bases and J gave up 8 bases, with 20 bases separating them. The CDR3 here is CASSPHAATEGDEQFF. The CDR3 nucleotides read TGTGCCAGCTCACCTCACGCAGCCACCGAGGGCGATGAGCAGTTCTTC.

The rearrangement uses TRBV28 and TRBJ2-5, with a weak D call TRBD1 (7 bases). Trimming took off 3 bases at V and 5 bases at J, with 19 bases between the two ends. The CDR3 extends over 16 amino acids. Germline V gives CDR1 MDHEN, CDR2 SYDVKM. This CDR3 is CASSFFFQGGVETQYF. DNA for the CDR3: TGTGCCAGCAGTTTTTTCTTCCAGGGGGGTGTTGAGACCCAGTACTTC.

The V and J genes are TRBV6-7 and TRBJ1-1, with 9 bases matching TRBD1. TRBV6-7 is reported as an ORF; its role is uncertain. V lost 3 bases to trimming and J lost 6 bases; unmatched junction nucleotides: 11. The CDR3 extends over 16 amino acids. The CDR3 reads CASSYLGQGECAEAFF. CDR3 DNA: TGTGCCAGCAGTTATTTGGGACAGGGAGAATGCGCTGAAGCTTTCTTT.

The V gene is TRBV4-1, the J gene TRBJ1-6; D remains unclear. The length of the CDR3 is 16 residues. CDR1 is MGHRA and CDR2 is YSYEKL in the germline V gene. The germline V and J ends were trimmed by 1 base and 0 bases, with 7 bases remaining between them. As DNA, the CDR3 is TGCGCCAGCAGCCAAGGGTGGAGCTCCTATAATTCACCCCTCCACTTT. The encoded protein is CASSQGWSSYNSPLHF.

The V call is TRBV7-2, the J call TRBJ2-1; TRBD1 is a possible D gene (5 bases). In germline, CDR1 is SGHTA, CDR2 FQGNSA. The V end lost 1 base, the J end lost 7 bases, and 14 bases lay between the germline ends. CDR3 length equals 15 residues. The CDR3 loop reads CASSLDRWGINEQFF. The CDR3 DNA reads as TGTGCCAGCAGCTTAGATCGGTGGGGCATTAATGAGCAGTTCTTC. Drawing the rest from reference TRBV7-2 and TRBJ2-1, the complete variable domain is GAGVSQSPSNKVTEKGKDVELRCDPISGHTALYWYRQSLGQGLEFLIYFQGNSAPDKSGLPSDRFSAERTGGSVSTLTIQRTQQEDSAVYLCASSLDRWGINEQFFGPGTRLTVL.

The V and J genes are TRBV28 and TRBJ2-7; TRBD1 agrees at 10 bases. V was pared by 4 bases and J by 7 bases, with 4 bases of the junction left unmatched. The CDR3 is 13 amino acids. Germline-derived CDR1 and CDR2 are MDHEN and SYDVKM. The CDR3 DNA is TGTGCCAGCAGTTCCCCGGACAGGGGGGAGCAGTACTTC. This encodes CASSSPDRGEQYF.

This clone was seen once. The V gene is TRBV14, the J gene TRBJ1-2, with TRBD1 matching over 12 bases. The CDR3 extends over 18 amino acids. J gave up 4 bases and V 4 bases, and 13 bases lay outside the gene matches. Germline V gives CDR1 SGHDN, CDR2 FVKESK. As DNA, the CDR3 is TGTGCCAGCAGCCCACCGGGACAGGGGGCTTCTTCTGGCTATGGCTACACCTTC. Translating gives CASSPPGQGASSGYGYTF.

The rearrangement joins TRBV27 to TRBJ2-3; TRBD1 aligns across 7 bases. The germline V gene encodes CDR1 MNHEY and CDR2 SMNVEV (reference sequence). V trimming: 5 bases; J trimming: 0 bases; junction bases outside the gene matches: 5. The CDR3 runs 15 residues. DNA for the CDR3: TGTGCCAGCAGTCAAGGGGGCAGGAGCACAGATACGCAGTATTTT. Translating it yields CASSQGGRSTDTQYF.

In the case of this clone: Other DNA sequences from this sample encode an identical CDR3 as well. This rearrangement joins TRBV12-3 or TRBV12-4 to TRBJ2-5; TRBD1 is a possible D gene (6 bases). The CDR3 is 13 amino acids. The V end was cut by 5 bases, the J end by 4 bases, with 11 bases between. The CDR3: CASSLQGAETQYF. DNA for the CDR3: TGTGCCAGCAGTCTACAGGGCGCAGAGACCCAGTACTTC.

The V gene is TRBV5-1, the J gene TRBJ2-6; D uncertain. The CDR3 is 16 residues long. Trimming removed 4 bases at V and 1 base at J, with 12 bases between. Germline values: CDR1 SGHRS, CDR2 YFSETQ. CDR3 DNA sequence: TGCGCCAGCAGCCCGTCCGTAGCTTCTGGGGCCAACGTCCTGACTTTC. It encodes CASSPSVASGANVLTF.

The chain employs TRBV4-3 and TRBJ2-1; the match to TRBD1 covers 8 bases. Germline-derived CDR1 and CDR2 are LGHNA and YSLEER. The CDR3 runs 20 residues. J was trimmed by 2 bases and V by 1 base; bases with no gene match: 16. CDR3 coding DNA: TGCGCCAGCAGCCAAGCCCCTTGGGGACCCGAACAGGGGGCCTACAATGAGCAGTTCTTC. This gives the protein CASSQAPWGPEQGAYNEQFF.

This rearrangement joins TRBV5-1 to TRBJ2-6, with 10 bases matching TRBD1. Germline V gives CDR1 SGHRS, CDR2 YFSETQ. Trimming cost V 3 bases and J 1 base; bases outside gene matches: 4. The CDR3 contains 17 residues. Here the CDR3 DNA reads TGCGCCAGCAGCTCGACAGGGGGCCTGTCTGGGGCCAACGTCCTGACTTTC. Its translation: CASSSTGGLSGANVLTF.

This chain joins TRBV3-1 (or the pseudogene TRBV3-2) and TRBJ1-1, with 7 bases fitting TRBD1. The CDR3 has 16 residues. The germline V gene has CDR1 LGHDT and CDR2 YNNKEL (reference sequence). V lost 1 base, J lost 3 bases, and 8 bases stayed unmatched. The CDR3 region is CASSQGAGGLDTEAFF. CDR3 coding DNA: TGTGCCAGCAGCCAAGGAGCAGGGGGGCTGGACACTGAAGCTTTCTTT.

The V and J genes are TRBV18 and TRBJ1-4; 7 bases match TRBD1. Germline V gene lookup returns CDR1 KGHSH and CDR2 LQKENI. The CDR3 sequence is 15 residues long. With V trimmed by 5 bases and J by 0 bases, 3 bases remained unmatched. CDR3 nucleotide sequence: TGTGCCAGCTCAGGGACAGTTGCAACTAATGAAAAACTGTTTTTT. Translating gives CASSGTVATNEKLFF.

The V gene is TRBV5-1, the J gene TRBJ2-7; 7 nucleotides line up with TRBD1. V was clipped by 3 bases and J by 2 bases; unmatched bases: 2. There are 13 residues in the CDR3. Germline lookup yields CDR1 SGHRS and CDR2 YFSETQ. CDR3 bases: TGCGCCAGCAGCTGGGACAGAGCCTACGAGCAGTACTTC. This sequence encodes CASSWDRAYEQYF.

The genes are TRBV5-1 and TRBJ2-3, with 9 positions matching TRBD2. This CDR3 comprises 16 residues. Trimming removed 4 bases from V and 5 bases from J; junction bases left unmatched: 11. CDR1 is SGHRS, CDR2 YFSETQ, per germline. The CDR3 is CASSPRLAGDRDTQYF. The CDR3 DNA reads as TGCGCCAGCAGCCCGAGGTTAGCGGGAGACAGAGATACGCAGTATTTT.

The chain has TRBV7-2 and TRBJ1-6, with 10 bases matching TRBD1. The germline V gene encodes CDR1 SGHTA and CDR2 FQGNSA. The CDR3 contains 15 residues. Germline trimming cut 4 bases from V and 4 bases from J; bases unmatched to any gene: 1. Written as DNA, the CDR3 is TGTGCCAGCAGCTCGGGACAGGGGTATAATTCACCCCTCCACTTT. Protein: CASSSGQGYNSPLHF. The complete variable domain, with remaining parts taken from reference TRBV7-2 and TRBJ1-6, reads GAGVSQSPSNKVTEKGKDVELRCDPISGHTALYWYRQSLGQGLEFLIYFQGNSAPDKSGLPSDRFSAERTGGSVSTLTIQRTQQEDSAVYLCASSSGQGYNSPLHFGNGTRLTVT.

The chain carries TRBV29-1 and TRBJ1-2, with 12 bases lining up with TRBD1. J was trimmed by 4 bases and V by 6 bases; bases with no gene match: 3. Germline CDR1 SQVTM, CDR2 ANQGSEA. The CDR3 has 13 amino acids. CDR3 in amino acids: CSVGTGGPYGYTF. The CDR3 bases are TGCAGCGTAGGGACAGGGGGCCCCTATGGCTACACCTTC.

The chain recombines TRBV7-8 with TRBJ2-7, with TRBD2 matching 10 bases. V shed 3 bases, J shed 3 bases, and the junction held 8 bases outside the gene matches. This CDR3 comprises 16 residues. The germline V gene has CDR1 SGHVS and CDR2 FQNEAQ. The DNA of the CDR3 is TGTGCCAGCAGCTTTAGAGCGGGACTAGCGAGCTACGAGCAGTACTTC. It translates to CASSFRAGLASYEQYF. The full variable domain, completed using reference TRBV7-8 and TRBJ2-7, is GAGVSQSPRYKVAKRGQDVALRCDPISGHVSLFWYQQALGQGPEFLTYFQNEAQLDKSGLPSDRFFAERPEGSVSTLKIQRTQQEDSAVYLCASSFRAGLASYEQYFGPGTRLTVT.

Ten or more counts support this clone. The chain uses TRBV28 and TRBJ1-1, with 8 nucleotides matching TRBD1. The length of the CDR3 is 12 residues. In germline, CDR1 is MDHEN, CDR2 SYDVKM. The J segment lost 12 bases and the V segment lost 3 bases, leaving 6 bases of the junction unmatched. CDR3 protein: CASSLGQGAPFF. The CDR3 DNA is TGTGCCAGCAGTTTGGGTCAGGGGGCTCCTTTCTTT. The full variable domain, completed using reference TRBV28 and TRBJ1-1, is DVKVTQSSRYLVKRTGEKVFLECVQDMDHENMFWYRQDPGLGLRLIYFSYDVKMKEKGDIPEGYSVSREKKERFSLILESASTNQTSMYLCASSLGQGAPFFGQGTRLTVV.

V and J are TRBV19 and TRBJ2-7; TRBD1 matches 8 bases. CDR3 length: 16 amino acids. With V trimmed by 6 bases and J by 0 bases, 10 bases remained unmatched. Germline CDR1 and CDR2: LNHDA and SQIVND (reference sequence). CDR3 residues: CASRRTGGDNSYEQYF. The DNA for the CDR3 is TGTGCCAGTAGGAGAACAGGGGGAGACAACTCCTACGAGCAGTACTTC.